This T cell receptor beta chain came from a study of shared clonotypes between healthy human individuals. A word on this clone: A much larger clone sits a single nucleotide away, making a read error possible. The identical CDR3 is also encoded by other nucleotide sequences in the sample.

V shed 6 bases, J shed 4 bases, and the junction held 3 bases outside the gene matches. This CDR3 comprises 13 residues. From germline, CDR1 is KGHSH and CDR2 LQKENI. Sequencing used immunoSEQ multiplex PCR; TCRdb keeps in-frame clones, though not all of them. The sample lists approximately 940,000 clones, 70% to 85% occurring once. J is TRBJ1-1 and V is TRBV18; 9 positions agree with TRBD1. The sequenced sample consisted of memory CD4+ T cells sorted from blood. The subset here: CD45RA-negative fraction. This clonotype was obtained from a man between 18 and 35 years old in good health. This CDR3 reads CASSSTGGTEAFF. For the CDR3, the DNA is TGTGCCAGCTCGTCGACAGGGGGCACTGAAGCTTTCTTT.